The 7 T cell receptor beta chains listed next were all sequenced from one sample in a study of T cell responses to AZD1222 COVID-19 vaccine. The data were produced by immunoSEQ multiplex PCR, yet TCRdb's version contains in-frame clones alone and is incomplete. The table has fewer than 150,000 clones, about 88% seen once. The input for sequencing was peripheral blood, taken on day 0 of AZD1222 vaccination. Receptors were obtained from an adult in good health.

This chain connects TRBV7-9 to TRBJ1-5, with D unresolved. This CDR3 is built from 13 residues. V was cut by 4 bases and J by 7 bases, with 11 bases left in between. The V gene's germline CDR1 is SEHNR and CDR2 FQNEAQ (reference sequence). CDR3 amino acids: CASSSEAGQPQHF. As DNA, the CDR3 is TGTGCCAGCAGCTCCGAGGCGGGACAGCCCCAGCATTTT.

The chain carries TRBV11-2 and TRBJ1-4; tentatively, D is TRBD1 (5 bases). Germline V gene lookup returns CDR1 SGHAT and CDR2 FQNNGV. V lost 3 bases and J 4 bases, leaving 9 bases between the germline ends. The CDR3 spans 14 residues. The CDR3 is CASSFGTINEKLFF. Here the CDR3 DNA reads TGTGCCAGCAGCTTCGGGACCATTAATGAAAAACTGTTTTTT.

This chain uses TRBV9 with TRBJ2-7; weak D call: TRBD1 (6 bases). There are 15 residues in the CDR3. V gave up 1 base and J gave up 2 bases, with 13 bases separating them. Germline CDR1 and CDR2: SGDLS and YYNGEE. The CDR3 reads CASSVRSQGPYEQYF. DNA of the CDR3: TGTGCCAGCAGCGTACGGAGCCAGGGGCCCTACGAGCAGTACTTC.

This clone was seen a few times. V gene TRBV6-5 combines with J gene TRBJ1-1; tentatively, D is TRBD1 (6 bases). Deletions cut 7 bases from V and 7 bases from J, with 16 bases between. Germline-derived CDR1 and CDR2 are MNHEY and SVGAGI. This CDR3 has 13 amino acids. The CDR3 nucleotides read TGTGCCAGCAAAGAGACAGGACCGGTTGAAGCTTTCTTT. Protein sequence: CASKETGPVEAFF.

This chain uses TRBV24-1 with TRBJ2-7; D perhaps matches TRBD1 (5 bases). With 3 bases removed from V and 7 bases from J, the gap between germline ends came to 12 bases. Germline lookup yields CDR1 KGHDR and CDR2 SFDVKD. This CDR3 contains 13 residues. The CDR3 sequence: CATSDPQGGEQYF. CDR3 bases: TGTGCCACCAGTGATCCCCAGGGTGGAGAGCAGTACTTC.

This clone was found once. The V call is TRBV5-8, the J call TRBJ2-7, with D uncertain. V lost 3 bases to trimming and J lost 0 bases, with 4 bases between them. The CDR3 spans 12 residues. CDR1 is SGHTS, CDR2 YDEGEE, per germline. The CDR3 protein is CASSSFSYEQYF. In nucleotides, the CDR3 is TGTGCCAGCAGCTCTTTCTCCTACGAGCAGTACTTC. Full variable domain (remainder filled in from reference TRBV5-8 and TRBJ2-7): EAGVTQSPTHLIKTRGQQATLRCSPISGHTSVYWYQQALGLGLQFLLWYDEGEERNRGNFPPRFSGRQFPNYSSELNVNALELEDSALYLCASSSFSYEQYFGPGTRLTVT.

The V and J genes are TRBV10-3 and TRBJ1-1; unclear D gene. The CDR3 is 17 amino acids. Looked up from germline, CDR1 is ENHRY and CDR2 is SYGVKD. Trimming took 7 bases from V and 4 from J, leaving 25 bases between them. The CDR3 coding sequence is TGTGCCATCACCTACGGGCGGACGTCCGACCGGGGCACTGAAGCTTTCTTT. Translated, it gives CAITYGRTSDRGTEAFF.